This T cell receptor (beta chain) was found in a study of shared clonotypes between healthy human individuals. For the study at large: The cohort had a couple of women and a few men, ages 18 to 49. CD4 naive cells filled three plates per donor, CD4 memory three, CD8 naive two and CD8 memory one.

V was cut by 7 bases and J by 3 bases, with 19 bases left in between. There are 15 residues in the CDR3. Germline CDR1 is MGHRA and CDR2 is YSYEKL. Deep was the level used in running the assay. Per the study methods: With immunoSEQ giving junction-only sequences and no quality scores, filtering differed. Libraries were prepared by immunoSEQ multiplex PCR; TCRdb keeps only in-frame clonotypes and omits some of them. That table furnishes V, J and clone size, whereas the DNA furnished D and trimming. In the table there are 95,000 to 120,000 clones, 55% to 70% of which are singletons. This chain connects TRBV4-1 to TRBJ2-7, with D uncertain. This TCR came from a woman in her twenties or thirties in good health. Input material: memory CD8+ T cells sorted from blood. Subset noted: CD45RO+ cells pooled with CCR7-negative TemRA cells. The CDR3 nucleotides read TGCGCCAGCACCCGCATTGTGGGTCGGCACTACGAGCAGTACTTC. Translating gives CASTRIVGRHYEQYF.